This note documents a single T cell receptor (beta chain) sequence. Its antigen is currently unknown. This entry belongs to a study of cytomegalovirus exposure and HLA in healthy donors. Trimming left V 7 bases short and J 1 base short, with 14 bases between. The CDR3 consists of 15 residues. Germline-derived CDR1 and CDR2 are MNHNS and SASEGT. Broader study findings: Clonal expansion, a later analysis showed, was greater in HLA-associated TCR beta chains than in equally common others. DRB1 showed the most TCR associations and HLA-C the fewest in a later analysis, as rates varied by HLA locus.

The PCR was carried out with 60 Vbeta primers and 13 Jbeta primers. This table comes from immunoSEQ multiplex PCR, and its TCRdb copy is limited to in-frame clones, with some not included. This table has 160,000 or so clones, 65% to 80% appearing once. The rearrangement joins TRBV6-1 to TRBJ1-5; D is perhaps TRBD1 (6 bases). This sequence originates from a middle-aged woman in good health and CMV-seronegative. Sequencing used PBMCs. The CDR3 nucleotides are TGTGCCAGCAATCAGGGGTTTGGCAGCAATCAGCCCCAGCATTTT. Translation: CASNQGFGSNQPQHF.